A selection of T cell receptor beta chains follows, all from one sample in a study of blood T cell repertoires in COVID-19. Assay used: immunoSEQ multiplex PCR; TCRdb lists only in-frame clones, some missing. The repertoire holds 150,000 or so clones, with 90% as singletons. The specimen was peripheral blood. The origin of the receptors is a man in his sixties with active or convalescent COVID-19. Both conserved end residues are part of each CDR3. D genes are given only for firm matches. Only part of the rows carry a size: once, few, many, or a class if the clone is expanded.

v_call	j_call	d_call	clone_size	cdr3_aa	cdr3_nt
TRBV24-1	TRBJ2-5	TRBD1	-	CATSDSGQGAETQYF	TGTGCCACCAGTGATTCCGGACAGGGGGCGGAGACCCAGTACTTC
TRBV6-1	TRBJ1-5	TRBD1	-	CASSEAGQANQPQHF	TGTGCCAGCAGTGAAGCGGGACAGGCGAATCAGCCCCAGCATTTT
TRBV9	TRBJ1-5	-	-	CASSVDSYSNQPQHF	TGTGCCAGCAGCGTAGACAGTTATAGCAATCAGCCCCAGCATTTT
TRBV7-9	TRBJ2-3	-	-	CASSPRQAWVDSSTDTQYF	TGTGCCAGCAGCCCCCGACAGGCGTGGGTTGACAGCTCCACAGATACGCAGTATTTT
TRBV5-4	TRBJ1-2	TRBD1	-	CASNLGQGTANYGYTF	TGTGCCAGCAACCTAGGACAGGGAACAGCTAACTATGGCTACACCTTC
TRBV6-2/TRBV6-3	TRBJ2-3	-	once	CASSPSGLTDTQYF	TGTGCCAGCAGTCCGAGCGGTCTCACAGATACGCAGTATTTT
TRBV6-1	TRBJ2-5	-	-	CASSEVAGVQETQYF	TGTGCCAGCAGTGAAGTGGCCGGGGTCCAAGAGACCCAGTACTTC
TRBV5-1	TRBJ1-6	TRBD1	-	CASSLGGTGNNSPLHF	TGCGCCAGCAGCTTGGGCGGGACAGGGAATAATTCACCCCTCCACTTT
TRBV6-8	TRBJ2-3	-	-	CASSYPGSSSDTQYF	TGTGCCAGCAGTTACCCGGGTTCGAGCTCAGATACGCAGTATTTT
TRBV7-2	TRBJ2-1	TRBD2	once	CASSLGTSPYNEQFF	TGTGCCAGCAGCTTAGGGACTAGCCCCTACAATGAGCAGTTCTTC
TRBV12-3/TRBV12-4	TRBJ2-1	-	-	CASNRVPNEQFF	TGTGCCAGCAACAGGGTCCCCAATGAGCAGTTCTTC
TRBV3-1/TRBV3-2	TRBJ1-2	-	-	CASSQQGKGYTF	TGTGCCAGCAGCCAACAGGGAAAGGGCTACACCTTC
TRBV2	TRBJ2-7	-	once	CASSSPPGYEQYF	TGTGCCAGCAGTTCCCCCCCGGGCTACGAGCAGTACTTC
TRBV7-2	TRBJ2-5	-	-	CASSRGTLQETQYF	TGTGCCAGCAGCCGCGGGACTTTACAAGAGACCCAGTACTTC